Listed here are 30 T cell receptor beta chains from one sample, sequenced in a study of tumor-infiltrating lymphocytes in oesophageal squamous cell carcinoma. One entry per CDR3 protein results from TCRdb running MiXCR on the PCR reads. The sample consists of some 10,000 distinct CDR3 sequences, approximately 52% of them appearing once. The source material was esophageal tumor tissue. The receptor source for this set is a female donor with esophageal squamous cell carcinoma.

This sequence joins TRBV19 and TRBJ2-4; no clear D. CDR1 and CDR2 (germline): LNHDA, SQIVND (reference sequence). V shed 3 bases and J shed 5 bases, with 11 bases lying between them. This CDR3 has 14 residues. The CDR3 is CASSMNGLQNIQYF. CDR3 bases: TGTGCCAGTAGTATGAACGGGTTACAAAACATTCAGTACTTC.

This clonotype was counted a few times. This chain connects TRBV7-6 to TRBJ2-3; no definite D call. The V gene lost 3 bases and the J gene lost 0 bases, with 7 bases spanning the gap. Per germline, CDR1 SGHVS and CDR2 FNYEAQ. This CDR3 spans 14 amino acids. The CDR3 nucleotides read TGTGCCAGCAGCTTCACCCAAAGCACAGATACGCAGTATTTT. It yields the protein CASSFTQSTDTQYF.

This chain uses TRBV6-5 with TRBJ2-5; TRBD2 matches 16 bases. The end of the DNA is better explained by TRBJ2-1, so the J call may be wrong. Germline loops: CDR1 MNHEY, CDR2 SVGAGI. There are 19 residues in the CDR3. The CDR3 sequence: CASRFRPGTSGGAYNEQFF. CDR3 DNA: TGTGCCAGCAGATTTCGTCCCGGGACTAGCGGGGGGGCCTACAATGAGCAGTTCTTC.

This clonotype was counted ten times or more. The rearrangement uses TRBV6-1 and TRBJ2-3, with D uncertain. The CDR3 contains 11 residues. V was trimmed by 6 bases and J by 6 bases, leaving 7 bases between them. Germline V gene sequence: CDR1 MNHNS, CDR2 SASEGT. This CDR3 is CASSPRDTQYF. The CDR3 nucleotides are TGTGCCAGCAGCCCGAGGGATACGCAGTATTTT.

This clonotype has a handful of counts. The DNA of the CDR3 is TGTGCCAGCAGTTACTTGGAGACCCAGTACTTC. Protein product: CASSYLETQYF. The chain uses TRBV6-6 and TRBJ2-5; D gene unclear. The CDR3 is made up of 11 amino acids. Germline CDR1 MNHNY, CDR2 SVGAGI (reference sequence). V lost 1 base and J 5 bases, leaving 2 bases between the germline ends.

The rearrangement links TRBV18 to TRBJ2-2; D is possibly TRBD2 (5 bases). CDR1 is KGHSH and CDR2 is LQKENI in the germline V gene. The ends were cut back, 3 bases at V and 7 bases at J, with 12 bases in the middle. The CDR3 is 14 amino acids. CDR3 protein: CASSPAGADGELFF. The CDR3 region has the DNA TGTGCCAGCTCACCCGCGGGCGCTGACGGGGAGCTGTTTTTT. The full variable domain, rest sourced from reference TRBV18 and TRBJ2-2, is NAGVMQNPRHLVRRRGQEARLRCSPMKGHSHVYWYRQLPEEGLKFMVYLQKENIIDESGMPKERFSAEFPKEGPSILRIQQVVRGDSAAYFCASSPAGADGELFFGEGSRLTVL.

The chain combines TRBV7-6 with TRBJ2-3, with TRBD2 matching 10 bases. The J call may not be correct, given that the DNA end is closer to TRBJ2-1. This CDR3 is 17 amino acids long. The germline V gene has CDR1 SGHVS and CDR2 FNYEAQ. CDR3: CASSLARVAGGGNEQFF. The CDR3 coding sequence is TGTGCCAGCAGCTTAGCAAGGGTAGCGGGAGGTGGCAATGAGCAGTTCTTC.

The chain links TRBV12-3 or TRBV12-4 to TRBJ2-7, with 8 bases aligning to TRBD2. The end of the DNA is better explained by TRBJ2-5, so the J call may be wrong. The CDR3 has 18 amino acids. This chain's CDR3 is CASSRTRGGRPGQETQYF. The CDR3 coding sequence is TGTGCCAGCAGTCGAACTAGGGGCGGGAGGCCGGGGCAAGAGACCCAGTACTTC.

This clonotype has only a few counts. This chain connects TRBV7-9 to TRBJ2-7; 7 nucleotides align to TRBD2. V dropped 2 bases and J dropped 2; count of bases not matched to a gene: 6. The CDR3 sequence is 15 residues long. Germline V gives CDR1 SEHNR, CDR2 FQNEAQ (reference sequence). CDR3 protein: CASSLTGEGAYEQYF. CDR3 DNA: TGTGCCAGCAGCTTAACGGGGGAGGGAGCCTACGAGCAGTACTTC.

V gene TRBV7-6 combines with J gene TRBJ2-1, with 8 bases lining up with TRBD1. With the DNA end fitting TRBJ2-7 better, the J assignment may be wrong. The CDR3 sequence is 14 residues long. CDR1 SGHVS and CDR2 FNYEAQ come from the germline V gene. The CDR3 nucleotides are TGTGCCAGCAGCTCCCAACAGGGGGCCTACGAGCAGTACTTC. As protein: CASSSQQGAYEQYF.

This clonotype was seen many times. J is TRBJ2-7 and V is TRBV14; a possible D gene is TRBD2 (6 bases). Germline V lookup: CDR1 SGHDN, CDR2 FVKESK. The germline V and J ends were trimmed by 10 bases and 1 base, with 11 bases remaining between them. The CDR3 is made up of 12 amino acids. The CDR3 bases are TGTGCCATGGGGGGAGTATCCTACGAGCAGTACTTC. Translation gives CAMGGVSYEQYF. The entire variable domain, with the rest obtained from reference TRBV14 and TRBJ2-7, is as follows: EAGVTQFPSHSVIEKGQTVTLRCDPISGHDNLYWYRRVMGKEIKFLLHFVKESKQDESGMPNNRFLAERTGGTYSTLKVQPAELEDSGVYFCAMGGVSYEQYFGPGTRLTVT.

Ten or more counts support this clonotype. The chain employs TRBV5-4 and TRBJ1-6; D is unresolved. Trimming stripped 4 bases from V and 8 bases from J, with 19 bases between. CDR3 length equals 16 residues. The germline gives CDR1 SGHNT, CDR2 YYREEE (reference sequence). DNA of the CDR3: TGTGCCAGCAGCGCGGACGGAGCAACCCTTCATTCACCCCTCCACTTT. It codes for CASSADGATLHSPLHF.

The chain employs TRBV14 and TRBJ2-1; possibly TRBD1 for D (5 bases). Per germline, CDR1 SGHDN and CDR2 FVKESK. The CDR3 runs 14 residues. The ends were cut back, 3 bases at V and 6 bases at J, with 12 bases in the middle. The CDR3 DNA sequence: TGTGCCAGCAGCCACCCCGGTGGGGCCAATGAGCAGTTCTTC. Protein sequence: CASSHPGGANEQFF.

This chain joins TRBV7-2 and TRBJ2-4, with TRBD2 matching over 16 bases. The DNA matches TRBJ2-5 better at its end, which makes the J call doubtful. Looked up from germline, CDR1 is SGHTA and CDR2 is FQGNSA. CDR3 size: 18 residues. Here the CDR3 DNA reads TGTGCCAGCAGCTTAGGAACGGGACTAGCGGGAGGGAGGGAGACCCAGTACTTC. The encoded protein is CASSLGTGLAGGRETQYF.

This rearrangement joins TRBV7-6 to TRBJ2-1, with no clear D. Germline loops: CDR1 SGHVS, CDR2 FNYEAQ. The CDR3 spans 15 residues. The ends were cut back, 0 bases at V and 1 base at J, with 7 bases in the middle. CDR3 nucleotides: TGTGCCAGCAGCTTAGCGGCGGAATCCTACAATGAGCAGTTCTTC. Translated: CASSLAAESYNEQFF.

By proportion, this clonotype is medium-sized (0.01 to 0.1%). Given the absence of the conserved phenylalanine or tryptophan at the CDR3 end, a read error is likely. Because the CDR3's place on the DNA is in doubt, the DNA is left out and the CDR3 is given as listed by TCRdb. This chain uses TRBV12-3 or TRBV12-4 with TRBJ2-7; TRBD1 is taken as the D call from the table, unchecked against the DNA. The CDR3 has 15 residues if both end residues are counted. CDR3 sequence: CASSDRGRGGYTFGS.

This clonotype was detected only once. The chain carries TRBV28 and TRBJ2-1; D is uncertain. Germline V gene lookup returns CDR1 MDHEN and CDR2 SYDVKM. Trimming left V 5 bases short and J 6 bases short, with 8 bases between. There are 12 residues in the CDR3. This CDR3 reads CASSPQLNEQFF. The DNA for the CDR3 is TGTGCCAGCAGTCCCCAACTCAATGAGCAGTTCTTC.

This clonotype is medium-sized. The chain carries TRBV11-2 and TRBJ2-6; a weak D match, TRBD1 (5 bases). Germline V lookup: CDR1 SGHAT, CDR2 FQNNGV. The CDR3 extends over 16 amino acids. The V end was cut by 5 bases, the J end by 0 bases, with 11 bases between. The CDR3 DNA is TGTGCCAGCAGCCCCGGTGGGGCCTCTGGGGCCAACGTCCTGACTTTC. Its translation: CASSPGGASGANVLTF.

V is TRBV7-6 and J is TRBJ2-6, with D possibly matching TRBD1 (5 bases). CDR1 and CDR2 from the germline V gene are SGHVS and FNYEAQ. The CDR3 is 14 residues long. The CDR3 nucleotides are TGTGCTATCAGGGATGGTGAGGGGGCCAACGTCCTGACTTTC. It specifies CAIRDGEGANVLTF. Combining the CDR3 with reference TRBV7-6 and TRBJ2-6 gives the whole variable domain GAGVSQSPRYKVTKRGQDVALRCDPISGHVSLYWYRQALGQGPEFLTYFNYEAQQDKSGLPNDRFSAERPEGSISTLTIQRTEQRDSAMYRCAIRDGEGANVLTFGAGSRLTVL.

The CDR3 DNA reads TGTGCCAGCAGCTTAGCGGGGGGAAGTGGATGGACAGGGGGCTTCTACGAGCAGTACTTC. This codes for CASSLAGGSGWTGGFYEQYF. The chain carries TRBV7-6 and TRBJ2-6; 11 bases match TRBD1. The DNA end lines up better with TRBJ2-7; the J call may be wrong. Germline CDR1 SGHVS, CDR2 FNYEAQ. CDR3 length: 20 residues.

The gene calls are TRBV6-1 and TRBJ2-1; D tentatively fits TRBD1 or TRBD2 (5 bases each). Trimming took 6 bases from V and 0 from J, leaving 9 bases between them. The CDR3 is 14 residues long. Germline V gives CDR1 MNHNS, CDR2 SASEGT. The CDR3 DNA follows: TGTGCCAGCAGGGGACCGTTCTCCTACAATGAGCAGTTCTTC. Its translation: CASRGPFSYNEQFF.

The chain couples TRBV12-3 or TRBV12-4 to TRBJ2-1; D gene uncertain. The CDR3 runs to 13 residues. V lost 3 bases, J lost 7 bases, and 10 bases lay in between. CDR3 residues: CASSFWTFNEQFF. The CDR3 coding sequence is TGTGCCAGCAGTTTTTGGACCTTTAATGAGCAGTTCTTC.

The V gene is TRBV28, the J gene TRBJ2-1; TRBD2 is a possible D gene (5 bases). Germline CDR1 and CDR2: MDHEN and SYDVKM. Trimming took off 10 bases at V and 9 bases at J, with 19 bases between the two ends. This CDR3 has 13 residues. As DNA, the CDR3 is TGTGCCACCGGGGATCTCACTACAGTTGAGCAGTTCTTC. Residues: CATGDLTTVEQFF.

This clonotype was seen ten or more times. A much bigger clone sits one base away, suggesting this may be a read error. The genes are TRBV5-5 and TRBJ2-5; TRBD1 matches at 8 bases. Trimming at V came to 2 bases and at J to 11 bases, leaving 14 bases not matched to a gene. Germline V CDR1 and CDR2: SGHKS, YYEKEE (reference sequence). This CDR3 is built from 15 residues. The CDR3 loop reads CASSLGQGAYNEQYF. The CDR3 region has the DNA TGTGCCAGCAGCTTAGGGCAGGGGGCCTACAATGAGCAGTACTTC.

V usage is TRBV7-2 and J usage is TRBJ2-3, with 8 bases matching TRBD2. CDR3 size: 15 residues. The junction had 11 bases not matched to a gene; V was cut back by 6 bases and J by 6 bases. The germline V gene has CDR1 SGHTA and CDR2 FQGNSA. CDR3 sequence: CASRHGTSGRDTQYF. CDR3 nucleotides: TGTGCCAGCAGGCATGGGACTAGTGGCAGGGATACGCAGTATTTT.

This clonotype occurred a few times. The rearrangement uses TRBV3-1 and TRBJ2-1; D is tentatively TRBD1 or TRBD2 (7 bases each). V lost 7 bases, J lost 5 bases, and 15 bases lay in between. There are 14 residues in the CDR3. Germline CDR1 LGHDT, CDR2 YNNKEL (reference sequence). As DNA, the CDR3 is TGTGCCAGCACCAGGGGGGGCCAGGACAATGAGCAGTTCTTC. Amino acid sequence: CASTRGGQDNEQFF.

This clonotype was seen a few times. The genes are TRBV7-8 and TRBJ2-7, with D uncertain. The CDR3 loop spans 14 amino acids. Looked up from germline, CDR1 is SGHVS and CDR2 is FQNEAQ. The V end was cut by 1 base, the J end by 4 bases, with 11 bases between. The CDR3 loop is CASSLDTRNYEQYF. CDR3 nucleotides: TGTGCCAGCAGCTTAGATACCCGGAATTACGAGCAGTACTTC.

This clonotype is medium-sized within its sample. V is TRBV28 and J is TRBJ2-1, with 13 bases fitting TRBD2. This CDR3 is built from 18 residues. The V and J ends lost 2 bases and 3 bases, in that order; junction bases with no gene match: 7. Germline-derived CDR1 and CDR2 are MDHEN and SYDVKM. The CDR3 spells CASSLVRLAGGLYNEQFF. DNA for the CDR3: TGTGCCAGCAGTTTAGTTCGACTAGCGGGAGGTCTCTACAATGAGCAGTTCTTC.

In the case of this clonotype: The CDR3 does not close with the conserved phenylalanine or tryptophan, likely indicating a read error. It is unclear where the CDR3 begins or ends on the DNA, so no DNA is shown, and the CDR3 is as TCRdb lists it. The V and J genes are TRBV7-3 and TRBJ2-7; the table's D call, TRBD1, was not checked against the DNA. CDR1 and CDR2 from the germline V gene are SGHTA and FQGTGA. The CDR3 spans 16 residues, counting both ends. CDR3 amino acids: CASSLRGTGDGYTFGS.

The CDR3 loop is CASSPTSGRRNEQFF. CDR3 DNA: TGTGCCAGCAGCCCGACTAGCGGGAGAAGAAATGAGCAGTTCTTC. The V call is TRBV7-2, the J call TRBJ2-1, with 12 bases lining up with TRBD2. The CDR3 contains 15 residues. V was clipped by 5 bases and J by 7 bases; unmatched bases: 6. The germline V gene encodes CDR1 SGHTA and CDR2 FQGNSA.